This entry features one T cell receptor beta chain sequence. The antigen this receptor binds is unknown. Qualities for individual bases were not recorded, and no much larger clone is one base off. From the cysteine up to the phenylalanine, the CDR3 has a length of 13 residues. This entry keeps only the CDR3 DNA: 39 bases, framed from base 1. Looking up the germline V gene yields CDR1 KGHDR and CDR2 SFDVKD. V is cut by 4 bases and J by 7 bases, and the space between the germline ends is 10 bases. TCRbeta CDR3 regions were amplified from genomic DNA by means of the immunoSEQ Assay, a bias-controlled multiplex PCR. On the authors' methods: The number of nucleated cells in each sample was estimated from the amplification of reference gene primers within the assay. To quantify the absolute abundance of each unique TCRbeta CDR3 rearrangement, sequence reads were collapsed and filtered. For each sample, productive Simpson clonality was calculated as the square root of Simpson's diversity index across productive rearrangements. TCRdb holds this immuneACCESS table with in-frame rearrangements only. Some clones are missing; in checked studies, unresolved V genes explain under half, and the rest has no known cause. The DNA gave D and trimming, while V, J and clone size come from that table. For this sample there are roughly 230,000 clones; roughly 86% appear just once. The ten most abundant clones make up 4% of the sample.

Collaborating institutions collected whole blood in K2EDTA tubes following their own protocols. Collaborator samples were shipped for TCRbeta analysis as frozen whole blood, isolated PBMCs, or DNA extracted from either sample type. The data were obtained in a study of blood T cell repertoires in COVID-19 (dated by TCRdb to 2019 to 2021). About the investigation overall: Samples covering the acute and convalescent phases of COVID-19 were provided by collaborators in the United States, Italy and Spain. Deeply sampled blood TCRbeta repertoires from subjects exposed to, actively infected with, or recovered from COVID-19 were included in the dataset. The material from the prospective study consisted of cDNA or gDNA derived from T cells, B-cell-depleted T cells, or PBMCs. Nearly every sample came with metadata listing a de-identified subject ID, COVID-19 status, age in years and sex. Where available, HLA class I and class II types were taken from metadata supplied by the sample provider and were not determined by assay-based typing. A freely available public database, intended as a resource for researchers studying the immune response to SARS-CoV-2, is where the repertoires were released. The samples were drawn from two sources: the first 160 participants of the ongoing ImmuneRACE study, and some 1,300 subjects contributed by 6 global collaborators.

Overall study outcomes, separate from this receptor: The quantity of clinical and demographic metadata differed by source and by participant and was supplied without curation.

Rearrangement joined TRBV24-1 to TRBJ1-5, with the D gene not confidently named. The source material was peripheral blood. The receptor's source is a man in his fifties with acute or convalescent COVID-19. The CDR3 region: CATSEAGGQPQHF. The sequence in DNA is TGTGCCACCAGTGAGGCAGGAGGGCAGCCCCAGCATTTT.